The clone carrying this T cell receptor (beta chain) came up many times. This entry belongs to a study of human T cells and chemical hapten exposure. Described time point: patch test 2, 6 weeks after DPC sensitization. Treatment: therapeutic diphenylcyclopropenone sensitization with weekly scalp DPC. MiXCR was run by TCRdb on the RACE reads, yielding one entry per CDR3 protein. The table has 84,000 or so distinct CDR3 sequences, roughly 10% seen once. The V gene's germline CDR1 is ENHRY and CDR2 SYGVKD. The CDR3 consists of 15 residues. The junction had 7 bases not matched to a gene; V was cut back by 9 bases and J by 3 bases.

Here the sequenced sample was whole blood, taken in connection with sensitization to the hapten diphenylcyclopropenone (DPC). The genes are TRBV10-3 and TRBJ2-3, with 12 bases lining up with TRBD2. The sequence derives from a woman aged 25 to 45 with alopecia areata. Some clones in this sample may be carry-over from other donors' samples. The chain's CDR3 is CAMHSSGGATDTQYF. The CDR3 DNA is TGTGCCATGCACTCTAGCGGGGGGGCGACAGATACGCAGTATTTT.